This is a list of T cell receptor beta chains from one sample in a study of blood T cell repertoires in COVID-19. Clones were sequenced by immunoSEQ multiplex PCR, and TCRdb holds only the in-frame ones, with some missing. The sample carries 70,000 to 85,000 clones, around 80% recorded once. The sample was peripheral blood. Receptors were obtained from a man in his 60s with acute or convalescent COVID-19. CDR3s include the opening cysteine and the closing phenylalanine or tryptophan. The order of the fields is J gene, D gene, V gene, clone size, CDR3 protein, CDR3 DNA. D genes are given only for firm matches. The listing skips clone size in some rows; elsewhere it reads once, few, many or a size class.

j_gene: TRBJ1-6
d_gene: TRBD1
v_gene: TRBV5-1
abundance: once
CDR3aa: CASSLPYTGGDSPLHF
CDR3nt: TGCGCCAGCAGCTTGCCGTACACAGGGGGGGATTCACCCCTCCACTTT

j_gene: TRBJ2-7
d_gene: TRBD1
v_gene: TRBV10-1
abundance: few
CDR3aa: CASRRDRGSYEQYF
CDR3nt: TGCGCCAGCAGGAGAGACAGGGGTTCCTACGAGCAGTACTTC

j_gene: TRBJ2-3
d_gene: TRBD2
v_gene: TRBV7-2
abundance: NA
CDR3aa: CASSARGTSGYTDTQYF
CDR3nt: TGTGCCAGCAGCGCTCGGGGCACTAGCGGGTACACAGATACGCAGTATTTT

j_gene: TRBJ1-1
d_gene: NA
v_gene: TRBV6-5
abundance: once
CDR3aa: CARHHGGGRTEAFF
CDR3nt: TGTGCCAGACATCACGGGGGGGGCAGGACTGAAGCTTTCTTT

j_gene: TRBJ1-5
d_gene: NA
v_gene: TRBV5-1
abundance: few
CDR3aa: CASSLDSLNQPQHF
CDR3nt: TGCGCCAGCAGCTTAGACAGCCTCAATCAGCCCCAGCATTTT

j_gene: TRBJ2-4
d_gene: NA
v_gene: TRBV3-1/TRBV3-2
abundance: NA
CDR3aa: CASSQDSFSQGIQYF
CDR3nt: TGTGCCAGCAGCCAAGATAGTTTTAGCCAAGGCATTCAGTACTTC

j_gene: TRBJ2-3
d_gene: TRBD2
v_gene: TRBV14
abundance: NA
CDR3aa: CASSQDLRGGNTDTQYF
CDR3nt: TGTGCCAGCAGCCAAGATTTACGCGGGGGGAACACAGATACGCAGTATTTT

j_gene: TRBJ1-5
d_gene: NA
v_gene: TRBV2
abundance: NA
CDR3aa: CASTQGIGNQPQHF
CDR3nt: TGTGCCAGCACGCAGGGCATAGGCAATCAGCCCCAGCATTTT

j_gene: TRBJ1-2
d_gene: NA
v_gene: TRBV7-8
abundance: NA
CDR3aa: CASSSHWTGGDGYTF
CDR3nt: TGTGCCAGCAGCTCGCACTGGACCGGAGGGGATGGCTACACCTTC

j_gene: TRBJ2-7
d_gene: TRBD1
v_gene: TRBV5-6
abundance: NA
CDR3aa: CASSLGQGFIYEQYF
CDR3nt: TGTGCCAGCAGCTTGGGACAGGGGTTTATTTACGAGCAGTACTTC

j_gene: TRBJ2-7
d_gene: NA
v_gene: TRBV7-3
abundance: NA
CDR3aa: CASSLNPGAHEQYF
CDR3nt: TGTGCCAGCAGCTTAAACCCAGGGGCCCACGAGCAGTACTTC

j_gene: TRBJ2-3
d_gene: TRBD1
v_gene: TRBV7-2
abundance: NA
CDR3aa: CASSNGQGRTADTQYF
CDR3nt: TGTGCCAGCAGCAACGGACAGGGAAGGACAGCAGATACGCAGTATTTT

j_gene: TRBJ1-1
d_gene: NA
v_gene: TRBV28
abundance: NA
CDR3aa: CASSRRGLINTEAFF
CDR3nt: TGTGCCAGCAGCCGCAGGGGCTTAATAAACACTGAAGCTTTCTTT

j_gene: TRBJ1-2
d_gene: TRBD1
v_gene: TRBV27
abundance: few
CDR3aa: CASSRTGTGAIEGYTF
CDR3nt: TGTGCCAGCAGCCGAACCGGGACAGGGGCCATAGAGGGCTACACCTTC

j_gene: TRBJ1-1
d_gene: TRBD1
v_gene: TRBV7-9
abundance: NA
CDR3aa: CASSSIRGNPEAFF
CDR3nt: TGTGCCAGCAGCTCGATCAGGGGGAATCCTGAAGCTTTCTTT

j_gene: TRBJ2-1
d_gene: NA
v_gene: TRBV9
abundance: NA
CDR3aa: CASSAQSDWNEQFF
CDR3nt: TGTGCCAGCAGCGCCCAATCAGACTGGAATGAGCAGTTCTTC

j_gene: TRBJ2-3
d_gene: TRBD2
v_gene: TRBV7-2
abundance: NA
CDR3aa: CASSYLAGGTDTQYF
CDR3nt: TGTGCCAGCAGCTACCTAGCGGGGGGAACAGATACGCAGTATTTT

j_gene: TRBJ2-7
d_gene: NA
v_gene: TRBV7-3
abundance: NA
CDR3aa: CASSSLSPPRSYEQYF
CDR3nt: TGTGCCAGCAGCTCGCTCTCACCCCCCCGGTCCTACGAGCAGTACTTC

j_gene: TRBJ1-5
d_gene: TRBD1
v_gene: TRBV5-6
abundance: NA
CDR3aa: CASSYFPPTGAPQPQHF
CDR3nt: TGTGCCAGCAGTTATTTCCCCCCCACAGGGGCCCCTCAGCCCCAGCATTTT

j_gene: TRBJ1-2
d_gene: NA
v_gene: TRBV6-2/TRBV6-3
abundance: NA
CDR3aa: CASSPVGLGYGYTF
CDR3nt: TGTGCCAGCAGCCCCGTGGGCCTTGGCTATGGCTACACCTTC

j_gene: TRBJ1-6
d_gene: NA
v_gene: TRBV12-3/TRBV12-4
abundance: few
CDR3aa: CASSLGTRPLHF
CDR3nt: TGTGCCAGCAGTTTAGGGACTCGACCCCTCCACTTT

j_gene: TRBJ1-2
d_gene: NA
v_gene: TRBV6-2/TRBV6-3
abundance: NA
CDR3aa: CASSQQGDYGYTF
CDR3nt: TGTGCCAGCAGCCAACAGGGTGACTATGGCTACACCTTC

j_gene: TRBJ2-3
d_gene: NA
v_gene: TRBV5-1
abundance: NA
CDR3aa: CASSLATGGLTSTDTQYF
CDR3nt: TGCGCCAGCAGCTTGGCCACGGGTGGACTCACTAGCACAGATACGCAGTATTTT

j_gene: TRBJ1-5
d_gene: NA
v_gene: TRBV7-9
abundance: NA
CDR3aa: CASSLTVNQPQHF
CDR3nt: TGTGCCAGCAGCTTGACAGTCAATCAGCCCCAGCATTTT

j_gene: TRBJ1-4
d_gene: NA
v_gene: TRBV5-6
abundance: few
CDR3aa: CASSLVQSTNEKLFF
CDR3nt: TGTGCCAGCAGCTTGGTACAGAGCACTAATGAAAAACTGTTTTTT

j_gene: TRBJ2-1
d_gene: TRBD2
v_gene: TRBV7-2
abundance: few
CDR3aa: CASSLVLLQAGGKNEQFF
CDR3nt: TGTGCCAGCAGCTTAGTACTCCTTCAAGCGGGAGGGAAAAATGAGCAGTTCTTC

j_gene: TRBJ2-7
d_gene: NA
v_gene: TRBV5-1
abundance: NA
CDR3aa: CASSSGSPYEQYF
CDR3nt: TGCGCCAGCAGTTCGGGATCTCCCTACGAGCAGTACTTC

j_gene: TRBJ2-1
d_gene: NA
v_gene: TRBV20-1
abundance: NA
CDR3aa: CSAPVGARQFF
CDR3nt: TGCAGTGCGCCAGTAGGGGCGAGGCAGTTCTTC

j_gene: TRBJ2-5
d_gene: TRBD2
v_gene: TRBV4-2
abundance: NA
CDR3aa: CASSQGSGGGETQYF
CDR3nt: TGTGCCAGCAGCCAAGGTAGCGGGGGGGGTGAGACCCAGTACTTC

j_gene: TRBJ2-3
d_gene: TRBD1
v_gene: TRBV6-5
abundance: NA
CDR3aa: CASRSPGQGQDTQYF
CDR3nt: TGTGCCAGCAGATCGCCGGGACAGGGACAAGATACGCAGTATTTT

j_gene: TRBJ2-3
d_gene: TRBD2
v_gene: TRBV5-4
abundance: NA
CDR3aa: CASSPGLAGESDTQYF
CDR3nt: TGTGCCAGCAGCCCGGGACTAGCGGGGGAATCAGATACGCAGTATTTT

j_gene: TRBJ1-5
d_gene: TRBD1
v_gene: TRBV29-1
abundance: NA
CDR3aa: CSVRTGVNQPQHF
CDR3nt: TGCAGCGTACGGACAGGAGTCAATCAGCCCCAGCATTTT

j_gene: TRBJ1-5
d_gene: NA
v_gene: TRBV4-3
abundance: NA
CDR3aa: CASSLSTGANQPQHF
CDR3nt: TGCGCCAGCAGCCTTTCGACAGGCGCGAATCAGCCCCAGCATTTT